The 27 T cell receptor beta chains below come from one sample, sequenced in a study of OX40 agonist ivuxolimab in advanced cancers. Clones were sequenced by immunoSEQ multiplex PCR, and TCRdb holds only the in-frame ones, with some missing. The table shows around 62,000 clones, with more than 65% occurring only once. Sequenced here: CD4+ or CD8+ T cells sorted from blood, sampled in a trial of the OX40 agonist ivuxolimab. The receptors originated from an adult with an advanced solid tumor such as melanoma, head and neck, liver or kidney cancer.

The chain combines TRBV27 with TRBJ1-4, with D tentatively TRBD1 (5 bases). CDR3 size: 18 residues. Trimming cost V 6 bases and J 4 bases, with 24 bases left between them. The germline V gene encodes CDR1 MNHEY and CDR2 SMNVEV (reference sequence). The CDR3 sequence: CASSLTFRDSPLNEKLFF. In DNA form, the CDR3 reads TGTGCCAGCAGCCTAACTTTCCGTGACAGCCCCCTTAATGAAAAACTGTTTTTT.

The chain is built from TRBV18 and TRBJ2-5; TRBD1 might be the D (5 bases). Trimming pared 6 bases from V and 5 bases from J, leaving 13 bases between. The CDR3 has 13 amino acids. Germline CDR1 KGHSH, CDR2 LQKENI. CDR3 sequence reads: CASSRSPGETQYF. In DNA, the CDR3 is TGTGCCAGCTCCAGGTCCCCAGGGGAGACCCAGTACTTC.

The chain uses TRBV18 and TRBJ2-2; TRBD1 agrees at 11 bases. The length of the CDR3 is 17 residues. Losses at the gene ends were 3 bases for V and 3 bases for J; bases not matched to a gene: 6. Per germline, CDR1 KGHSH and CDR2 LQKENI. The CDR3 region is CASSPWDRGSDTGELFF. Here the CDR3 DNA reads TGTGCCAGCTCACCGTGGGACAGGGGGTCGGACACCGGGGAGCTGTTTTTT.

The chain is built from TRBV18 and TRBJ1-1; tentative D call: TRBD1 (5 bases). V lost 3 bases to trimming and J lost 0 bases, with 8 bases between them. The CDR3 contains 14 residues. From germline, CDR1 is KGHSH and CDR2 LQKENI. The CDR3 DNA sequence: TGTGCCAGCTCACCCGGGACGGTGAACACTGAAGCTTTCTTT. Protein sequence: CASSPGTVNTEAFF. The whole variable domain, remainder taken from reference TRBV18 and TRBJ1-1, is NAGVMQNPRHLVRRRGQEARLRCSPMKGHSHVYWYRQLPEEGLKFMVYLQKENIIDESGMPKERFSAEFPKEGPSILRIQQVVRGDSAAYFCASSPGTVNTEAFFGQGTRLTVV.

This chain uses TRBV11-2 with TRBJ1-4; no reliable D call. Germline V CDR1 and CDR2: SGHAT, FQNNGV. The CDR3 sequence is 15 residues long. V was clipped by 1 base and J by 7 bases, with 13 bases between them. CDR3 bases: TGTGCCAGCAGCTTAGGGACGGTGGGAAGTGAAAAACTGTTTTTT. Amino acid sequence: CASSLGTVGSEKLFF.

This clone was counted once. This sequence joins TRBV9 and TRBJ2-1; 11 bases align to TRBD2. The CDR3 runs 15 residues. Trimming took 0 bases from V and 6 from J; bases not matched to a gene: 2. Germline lookup yields CDR1 SGDLS and CDR2 YYNGEE. The CDR3 DNA reads as TGTGCCAGCAGCGTAGTGGGACTAGCGGCCAATGAGCAGTTCTTC. It codes for CASSVVGLAANEQFF.

This clone appeared a few times. This sequence joins TRBV6-4 and TRBJ1-2; 8 bases are shared with TRBD1. Germline trimming cut 6 bases from V and 5 bases from J; bases unmatched to any gene: 8. The germline V gene encodes CDR1 MRHNA and CDR2 SNTAGT. CDR3 length: 14 residues. The DNA for the CDR3 is TGTGCCAGCAGCCCCTCCGGGACAGGATATGGCTACACCTTC. Protein sequence: CASSPSGTGYGYTF.

The V and J genes are TRBV6-6 and TRBJ1-5, with D unresolved. The CDR3 contains 14 residues. The germline V gene encodes CDR1 MNHNY and CDR2 SVGAGI (reference sequence). V lost 6 bases and J lost 3, with 12 bases in between. The CDR3, as DNA: TGTGCCAGCAGGCAGGTGCAAGACAATCAGCCCCAGCATTTT. Translating gives CASRQVQDNQPQHF.

This sequence joins TRBV7-9 and TRBJ2-7, with 8 bases that match TRBD1. V gave up 7 bases and J gave up 3 bases; unmatched junction bases: 8. The CDR3 is made up of 14 amino acids. Germline CDR1 is SEHNR and CDR2 is FQNEAQ (reference sequence). CDR3 protein: CASTRDRLGYEQYF. The CDR3, as DNA: TGTGCCAGCACCCGGGACAGGCTCGGCTACGAGCAGTACTTC.

The chain is built from TRBV19 and TRBJ2-7; 12 bases agree with TRBD1. Germline V gene data show CDR1 as LNHDA and CDR2 as SQIVND (reference sequence). The CDR3 length is 15 residues. The ends lost 9 bases at V and 7 bases at J; junction bases unmatched: 13. CDR3 protein: CASQQPGTGGVEQYF. CDR3 nucleotide sequence: TGTGCCAGCCAACAACCCGGGACAGGGGGCGTTGAGCAGTACTTC. Complete variable domain (other parts from reference TRBV19 and TRBJ2-7): DGGITQSPKYLFRKEGQNVTLSCEQNLNHDAMYWYRQDPGQGLRLIYYSQIVNDFQKGDIAEGYSVSREKKESFPLTVTSAQKNPTAFYLCASQQPGTGGVEQYFGPGTRLTVT.

V and J are TRBV27 and TRBJ2-7; tentative D call: TRBD1 (6 bases). V lost 6 bases and J lost 1, with 13 bases in between. Germline-derived CDR1 and CDR2 are MNHEY and SMNVEV (reference sequence). The CDR3 has 14 amino acids. The CDR3 spells CASRTLTGSYEQYF. The DNA for the CDR3 is TGTGCCAGCAGGACCCTGACAGGTTCCTACGAGCAGTACTTC.

V is TRBV5-4 and J is TRBJ1-1; 7 nucleotides agree with TRBD1. CDR3 length: 13 residues. Germline assignment: CDR1 SGHNT and CDR2 YYREEE (reference sequence). V lost 10 bases and J lost 1; bases outside the gene matches: 7. The CDR3 DNA reads TGTGCCGGCTCGACAGGGACGAACACTGAAGCTTTCTTT. This sequence encodes CAGSTGTNTEAFF. The full variable domain, completed using reference TRBV5-4 and TRBJ1-1, is ETGVTQSPTHLIKTRGQQVTLRCSSQSGHNTVSWYQQALGQGPQFIFQYYREEENGRGNFPPRFSGLQFPNYSSELNVNALELDDSALYLCAGSTGTNTEAFFGQGTRLTVV.

This clone occurred a few times. The genes are TRBV9 and TRBJ2-2; D call uncertain. Germline V gene lookup returns CDR1 SGDLS and CDR2 YYNGEE. Trimming cost V 2 bases and J 6 bases, with 11 bases left between them. The CDR3 has 14 amino acids. The CDR3: CASSVTMDAGELFF. DNA of the CDR3: TGTGCCAGCAGCGTTACAATGGACGCCGGGGAGCTGTTTTTT.

V is TRBV29-1 and J is TRBJ2-7; D is possibly TRBD2 (7 bases). Per the germline V gene, CDR1 is SQVTM and CDR2 is ANQGSEA. V lost 4 bases, J lost 1 base, and 11 bases lay in between. The CDR3 spans 13 residues. The DNA of the CDR3 is TGCAGCGTTGGGGGGGGCCCTTCCTACGAGCAGTACTTC. Its protein product is CSVGGGPSYEQYF.

V is TRBV19 and J is TRBJ2-1, with 8 bases that match TRBD2. CDR3 length equals 16 residues. CDR1 LNHDA and CDR2 SQIVND come from the germline V gene (reference sequence). J was trimmed by 6 bases and V by 7 bases; bases with no gene match: 14. The CDR3, as DNA: TGTGCCAGTACTGAACGGGGACTAGGAGTAGTCAATGAGCAGTTCTTC. Its translation is CASTERGLGVVNEQFF.

This chain connects TRBV27 to TRBJ2-7; maybe TRBD2 (6 bases). V was pared by 6 bases and J by 6 bases, with 15 bases between. Germline CDR1 is MNHEY and CDR2 is SMNVEV (reference sequence). The CDR3 extends over 13 amino acids. CDR3 coding DNA: TGTGCCAGCAGCGGAATTATCGGGAGCGAGCAGTACTTC. It specifies CASSGIIGSEQYF.

The rearrangement uses TRBV9 and TRBJ2-5; unclear D gene. In germline, CDR1 is SGDLS, CDR2 YYNGEE. With 3 bases removed from V and 2 bases from J, the gap between germline ends came to 17 bases. The CDR3 totals 16 residues. CDR3 loop: CASSARRTADQETQYF. Here the CDR3 DNA reads TGTGCCAGCAGCGCCCGACGGACGGCGGATCAAGAGACCCAGTACTTC.

This chain connects TRBV28 to TRBJ2-7, with D tentatively TRBD1 (6 bases). The germline gives CDR1 MDHEN, CDR2 SYDVKM. This CDR3 comprises 14 residues. With 3 bases removed from V and 4 bases from J, the gap between germline ends came to 13 bases. The CDR3 DNA reads as TGTGCCAGCAGTTTTTCCCAGGGGACATACGAGCAGTACTTC. It specifies CASSFSQGTYEQYF.

This clone was seen a handful of times. The chain recombines TRBV7-2 with TRBJ2-1, with 13 bases matching TRBD2. The V gene's germline CDR1 is SGHTA and CDR2 FQGNSA. After removal of 1 base from V and 5 bases from J, the junction contained 2 bases not matched to a gene. This CDR3 region has 16 residues. The CDR3: CASSLDGTSGDNEQFF. The CDR3 nucleotides read TGTGCCAGCAGCTTAGATGGGACTAGCGGGGACAATGAGCAGTTCTTC.

The rearrangement uses TRBV5-6 and TRBJ1-2; D unclear. Trimming took 4 bases from V and 8 from J, leaving 9 bases between them. CDR1 is SGHDT and CDR2 is YYEEEE in the germline V gene. The CDR3 is 11 amino acids. CDR3 in DNA: TGTGCCAGCAGCGCGGACTTCGGCTACACCTTC. Its protein is CASSADFGYTF. Full variable domain (remainder filled in from reference TRBV5-6 and TRBJ1-2): DAGVTQSPTHLIKTRGQQVTLRCSPKSGHDTVSWYQQALGQGPQFIFQYYEEEERQRGNFPDRFSGHQFPNYSSELNVNALLLGDSALYLCASSADFGYTFGSGTRLTVV.

This chain connects TRBV2 to TRBJ1-2; no firm D call. Germline-derived CDR1 and CDR2 are SNHLY and FYNNEI. V shed 5 bases and J shed 5 bases, with 9 bases lying between them. CDR3 size: 12 residues. CDR3 sequence (DNA): TGTGCCAGCAGTACCCGGGCATATGGCTACACCTTC. Its protein product is CASSTRAYGYTF.

This sequence joins TRBV4-1 and TRBJ1-1; tentative D call: TRBD1 (5 bases). The CDR3 covers 14 residues. Germline V gene lookup returns CDR1 MGHRA and CDR2 YSYEKL. V dropped 5 bases and J dropped 1 base, with 11 bases sitting between them. The CDR3: CASSAGLGNTEAFF. CDR3 DNA sequence: TGCGCCAGCAGCGCGGGACTGGGGAACACTGAAGCTTTCTTT.

This chain uses TRBV18 with TRBJ2-2; D might be TRBD2 (5 bases). Trimming removed 3 bases at V and 4 bases at J, with 18 bases between. Looked up from germline, CDR1 is KGHSH and CDR2 is LQKENI. There are 17 residues in the CDR3. The DNA for the CDR3 is TGTGCCAGCTCACCTTCGCGGGCACCACGGGGCACCGGGGAGCTGTTTTTT. Translating it yields CASSPSRAPRGTGELFF.

The chain links TRBV28 to TRBJ2-1, with TRBD2 matching over 10 bases. This CDR3 is 15 amino acids long. The J segment lost 8 bases and the V segment lost 8 bases, leaving 12 bases of the junction unmatched. Germline V gene sequence: CDR1 MDHEN, CDR2 SYDVKM. The CDR3 region is CASGTSGIMGDEQFF. CDR3 coding DNA: TGTGCCAGCGGTACTAGCGGGATCATGGGCGATGAGCAGTTCTTC.

This chain joins TRBV6-5 and TRBJ1-2; no clear D gene. CDR3 length: 12 residues. Trimming pared 4 bases from V and 7 bases from J, leaving 10 bases between. The germline gives CDR1 MNHEY, CDR2 SVGAGI. The DNA of the CDR3 is TGTGCCAGCAGTTCGGGTGTGTCTGGCTACACCTTC. Its protein is CASSSGVSGYTF.

The chain carries TRBV5-1 and TRBJ2-1; 8 bases are a match to TRBD2. V gave up 3 bases and J gave up 1 base; unmatched junction bases: 6. The CDR3 contains 16 residues. Germline V gene data show CDR1 as SGHRS and CDR2 as YFSETQ. The CDR3 protein is CASSSDGRASYNEQFF. CDR3 nucleotides: TGCGCCAGCAGCTCTGACGGGAGGGCATCCTACAATGAGCAGTTCTTC.

CDR3 sequence: CASSVEGAGIYGYTF. For the CDR3, the DNA is TGTGCCAGCAGCGTAGAAGGGGCCGGAATCTATGGCTACACCTTC. V and J are TRBV9 and TRBJ1-2, with a weak D call TRBD1 (5 bases). The CDR3 runs 15 residues. CDR1 is SGDLS and CDR2 is YYNGEE in the germline V gene. Trimming cost V 0 bases and J 4 bases, with 13 bases left between them.